This T cell receptor (beta chain) was identified during a study of chemoradiotherapy in HPV16-positive cancers. Findings and caveats of the study: HPV-responsive T-cell expansion during chemoradiotherapy was linked to improved recurrence-free survival in HPV16-positive patients. Candidate HPV-specific clones and E7-related TCR motifs grew in tumor during treatment. Functional assays defining HPV-specific T cells used only a couple of HPV16-positive patients.

About this clone: Its specificity is not known.

Sequenced by immunoSEQ multiplex PCR; TCRdb stores in-frame clones only, minus some. Among 15,000 to 20,000 clones listed, just under 90% were seen once. The CDR3 is 15 amino acids. V was cut by 2 bases and J by 5 bases, with 15 bases left in between. The germline V gene has CDR1 LNHDA and CDR2 SQIVND (reference sequence). The origin of this receptor is a human donor with HPV-associated anogenital cancer. Sequencing was performed on blood, taken from a patient who underwent chemoradiotherapy. This rearrangement joins TRBV19 to TRBJ2-5, with D possibly being TRBD2 (7 bases). The CDR3 loop reads CASSIRGAPGETQYF. Here the CDR3 DNA reads TGTGCCAGTAGTATACGGGGGGCCCCCGGGGAGACCCAGTACTTC. The full variable domain, rest sourced from reference TRBV19 and TRBJ2-5, is DGGITQSPKYLFRKEGQNVTLSCEQNLNHDAMYWYRQDPGQGLRLIYYSQIVNDFQKGDIAEGYSVSREKKESFPLTVTSAQKNPTAFYLCASSIRGAPGETQYFGPGTRLLVL.